In its sample, the clone carrying this T cell receptor (beta chain) was seen a few times. The antigen remains unidentified. CDR1 and CDR2 from the germline V gene are DFQATT and SNEGSKA (reference sequence). The CDR3 contains 10 residues. Trimming shortened V by 7 bases and J by 9 bases, and 11 bases separated the two germline ends. This entry belongs to a study of T cells after yellow fever vaccination. Broader study findings: CD4 and CD8 compartments shared a small share of clonotypes, likely from convergent recombination. It was the secondary response that reached its peak faster, day 5 versus 15, but it was weaker.

Researchers made TCR cDNA using 5'RACE template switching, and this step added a universal primer site and UMIs. Each CDR3 protein gets one entry after TCRdb re-called the 5' RACE reads with MiXCR. The table lists 150,000 to 200,000 distinct CDR3 sequences, approximately 10% of them singletons, with 35% to 45% in the top ten. This receptor was obtained from a young man who received the YFV17D yellow fever vaccine. The sequenced sample was CD8+ T cells sorted from PBMCs, obtained 15 days after the yellow fever booster vaccination. The chain couples TRBV20-1 to TRBJ2-3, with D maybe TRBD1 (5 bases). The CDR3 DNA is TGCAGTGTCCCCAGGGAAACGCAGTATTTT. Translated, it gives CSVPRETQYF.